This entry features one T cell receptor beta chain sequence. What it binds is unknown. The sample is drawn from a study of T cell responses to AZD1222 COVID-19 vaccine. Findings and caveats of the study: Donors skewed white British and female; clonal diversity was possibly underestimated. Spike was spanned by vaccine-associated CD4 TCRs, with dominance at 160-218 and 743-854.

Generated by immunoSEQ multiplex PCR, the TCRdb table keeps only in-frame clones and is missing some. The sample contains 110,000 to 150,000 clones, about 93% of which appear only once. This sequence was found in an adult in good health. The sample consisted of peripheral blood, taken on day 0 of AZD1222 vaccination.

The chain's CDR3 is CSVELERDQPQHF. In nucleotides, the CDR3 is TGCAGCGTTGAATTGGAGAGGGATCAGCCCCAGCATTTT. J is TRBJ1-5 and V is TRBV29-1; no clear D gene. The CDR3 runs to 13 residues. Trimming took 2 bases from V and 5 from J, leaving 10 bases between them. Germline assignment: CDR1 SQVTM and CDR2 ANQGSEA. Full variable domain (remainder filled in from reference TRBV29-1 and TRBJ1-5): SAVISQKPSRDICQRGTSLTIQCQVDSQVTMMFWYRQQPGQSLTLIATANQGSEATYESGFVIDKFPISRPNLTFSTLTVSNMSPEDSSIYLCSVELERDQPQHFGDGTRLSIL.